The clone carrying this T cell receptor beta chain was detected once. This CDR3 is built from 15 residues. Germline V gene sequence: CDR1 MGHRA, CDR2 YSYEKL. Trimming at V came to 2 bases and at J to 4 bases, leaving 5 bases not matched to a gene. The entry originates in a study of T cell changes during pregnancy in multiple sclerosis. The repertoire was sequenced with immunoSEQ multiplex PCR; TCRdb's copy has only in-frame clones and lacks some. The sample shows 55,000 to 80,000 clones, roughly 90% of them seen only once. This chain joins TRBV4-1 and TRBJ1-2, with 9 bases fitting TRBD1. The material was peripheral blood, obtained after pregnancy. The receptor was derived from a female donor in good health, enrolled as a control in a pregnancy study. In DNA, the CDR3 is TGCGCCAGCAGCCAAACAGGGGGCTTCATCTATGGCTACACCTTC. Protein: CASSQTGGFIYGYTF.